A selection of T cell receptor beta chains follows, all from one sample in a study of blood T cells in healthy people across ages. TCRdb re-called the 5' RACE reads through MiXCR, storing one row per CDR3 protein. This sample has 1.5 million to 2 million distinct CDR3 sequences, with under 30% found just once. Specimen: blood. All receptors come from a woman under 40 in good health. Both conserved end residues are part of each CDR3. The order of the fields is V gene, clone size, J gene, D gene, CDR3 protein, CDR3 DNA. A D gene is named only where the DNA matches it firmly. Clone size is given for some rows only: seen once, a few or many times, or a class if the clone is expanded.

>TRBV7-3|-|TRBJ2-3|-
CASSRGAEPWDTQYF
TGTGCCAGCAGCCGGGGAGCGGAACCATGGGATACGCAGTATTTT
>TRBV4-3|few|TRBJ1-2|-
CASIQVGAGTRGYTF
TGCGCCAGCATCCAAGTAGGCGCGGGGACACGAGGCTACACCTTC
>TRBV4-3|-|TRBJ2-7|-
CASNQDLDRRSEQYF
TGCGCCAGCAACCAAGATCTGGACAGAAGATCCGAGCAGTACTTC
>TRBV2|-|TRBJ2-7|-
CASNAVPYEQYF
TGTGCCAGCAATGCAGTTCCCTACGAGCAGTACTTC
>TRBV28|many|TRBJ2-7|TRBD1
CASSPGGQGAHEQYF
TGTGCCAGCAGCCCGGGGGGACAGGGGGCCCACGAGCAGTACTTC
>TRBV9|-|TRBJ2-3|-
CASSVGRRTDTQYF
TGTGCCAGCAGCGTAGGGAGACGCACAGATACGCAGTATTTT
>TRBV14|once|TRBJ2-1|-
CAGSQYSGPTYEQFF
TGTGCCGGCAGCCAGTATAGCGGACCTACATATGAGCAGTTCTTC
>TRBV2|-|TRBJ1-2|TRBD1
CASNQDRAHGYTF
TGTGCCAGCAACCAGGACAGGGCCCATGGCTACACCTTC
>TRBV7-9|-|TRBJ1-1|-
CASSLAEGTNTEAFF
TGTGCCAGCAGCTTAGCGGAAGGAACGAACACTGAAGCTTTCTTT
>TRBV12-3/TRBV12-4|many|TRBJ2-5|-
CASSTYRETQYF
TGTGCCAGCAGTACTTATCGGGAGACCCAGTACTTC
>TRBV6-2/TRBV6-3|-|TRBJ1-2|-
CASSYRDSDGYTF
TGTGCCAGCAGTTACAGGGATTCGGATGGCTACACCTTC
>TRBV6-6|-|TRBJ1-1|-
CASSWREDTEAFF
TGTGCCAGCAGTTGGAGGGAGGACACTGAAGCTTTCTTT
>TRBV5-1|many|TRBJ1-1|-
CASSLSGMNTEAFF
TGCGCCAGCAGCTTGTCAGGTATGAACACTGAAGCTTTCTTT